The 21 T cell receptor beta chains reported below all come from one sample, sequenced in a study of blood T cell repertoires in COVID-19. Some clones are missing from TCRdb's copy, which holds only in-frame ones; the method was immunoSEQ multiplex PCR. The repertoire holds approximately 140,000 clones, with 70% to 90% as singletons. Sequencing was carried out using peripheral blood. The origin of the receptors is a man aged 65 to 85 with active COVID-19.

As regards this clone: This specimen includes other DNA sequences encoding the same CDR3. This chain uses TRBV28 with TRBJ2-7, with D tentatively TRBD1 (7 bases). The germline V gene encodes CDR1 MDHEN and CDR2 SYDVKM. The CDR3 runs 15 residues. The V and J ends lost 6 bases and 3 bases respectively, with 18 bases between them. CDR3 in amino acids: CASRRDSGGHYEQYF. The DNA for the CDR3 is TGTGCCAGCAGGCGGGACAGCGGAGGGCACTACGAGCAGTACTTC.

This chain joins TRBV6-4 and TRBJ2-7; 13 bases are a match to TRBD2. Germline CDR1 is MRHNA and CDR2 is SNTAGT. The CDR3 is 15 residues long. Trimming took 4 bases from V and 7 from J; bases not matched to a gene: 7. CDR3 protein: CASSGPGLAGLEQYF. CDR3 DNA sequence: TGTGCCAGCAGTGGCCCGGGACTAGCGGGACTGGAGCAGTACTTC.

The chain carries TRBV12-5 and TRBJ2-2; TRBD2 matches at 11 bases. V shed 0 bases and J 1 base; nucleotides not matched to a gene: 10. From germline, CDR1 is LGHNT and CDR2 FRNRAP. The CDR3 spans 20 residues. This CDR3 reads CASGLVRAGLAGLNTGELFF. The DNA for the CDR3 is TGTGCTAGTGGTTTGGTAAGGGCAGGACTAGCGGGCCTGAACACCGGGGAGCTGTTTTTT.

V is TRBV6-1 and J is TRBJ2-1; 15 nucleotides align to TRBD2. CDR1 is MNHNS and CDR2 is SASEGT in the germline V gene. V was clipped by 2 bases and J by 7 bases; unmatched bases: 9. There are 18 residues in the CDR3. CDR3 in amino acids: CASSELGTSGRIANEQFF. In DNA, the CDR3 is TGTGCCAGCAGTGAACTTGGGACTAGCGGGAGGATAGCGAATGAGCAGTTCTTC.

The chain is built from TRBV19 and TRBJ1-2; no clear D. The germline V gene has CDR1 LNHDA and CDR2 SQIVND (reference sequence). The V end lost 5 bases, the J end lost 6 bases, and 7 bases lay between the germline ends. The CDR3 runs 11 residues. The CDR3 loop is CASSVPDGYTF. The CDR3 DNA reads TGTGCCAGTAGTGTTCCAGATGGCTACACCTTC.

The chain uses TRBV3-1 (or the pseudogene TRBV3-2) and TRBJ1-6; 8 bases map to TRBD1. The CDR3 is 16 amino acids. Trimming removed 5 bases from V and 8 bases from J; junction bases left unmatched: 11. Germline assignment: CDR1 LGHDT and CDR2 YNNKEL (reference sequence). In nucleotides, the CDR3 is TGTGCCAGCAGCATTGCACGGACAGGGTCGGATTCACCCCTCCACTTT. Its protein product is CASSIARTGSDSPLHF.

The chain uses TRBV6-4 and TRBJ2-1; TRBD2 aligns across 10 bases. Trimming took 4 bases from V and 5 from J; bases not matched to a gene: 2. Germline CDR1 MRHNA, CDR2 SNTAGT. The CDR3 runs 14 residues. The CDR3 DNA reads TGTGCCAGCAGTGTAGCGGGAGGAGACAATGAGCAGTTCTTC. This encodes CASSVAGGDNEQFF.

This clone was observed a handful of times. The J gene is TRBJ2-2, the V gene TRBV5-1; D is possibly TRBD2 (6 bases). Germline V gives CDR1 SGHRS, CDR2 YFSETQ. V was pared by 4 bases and J by 4 bases, with 11 bases between. This CDR3 has 14 residues. The CDR3 loop reads CASSGGLVTGELFF. DNA of the CDR3: TGCGCCAGCAGCGGGGGGTTAGTCACCGGGGAGCTGTTTTTT.

This sequence joins TRBV28 and TRBJ2-7, with TRBD2 as a possible D gene (7 bases). The CDR3 loop spans 15 amino acids. The V gene lost 6 bases and the J gene lost 7 bases, with 22 bases spanning the gap. Germline V gene sequence: CDR1 MDHEN, CDR2 SYDVKM. This chain's CDR3 is CASSPRGAGAREQYF. CDR3 bases: TGTGCCAGCAGCCCCCGGGGGGCGGGAGCCCGGGAGCAGTACTTC.

The chain links TRBV13 to TRBJ2-3; D unresolved. The germline gives CDR1 PRHDT, CDR2 FYEKMQ (reference sequence). V was clipped by 2 bases and J by 2 bases, with 14 bases between them. This CDR3 comprises 16 residues. The CDR3 DNA follows: TGTGCCAGCAGCTTAAGGTCACAGCCTTTCACAGATACGCAGTATTTT. Translation: CASSLRSQPFTDTQYF.

This clone appeared a single time. The chain joins TRBV28 to TRBJ2-3; D is perhaps TRBD2 (5 bases). V was cut by 2 bases and J by 3 bases, with 24 bases left in between. The germline V gene has CDR1 MDHEN and CDR2 SYDVKM. The CDR3 spans 19 residues. CDR3 coding DNA: TGTGCCAGCAGTTTAAACCTGCGGGCGGAAGAGAGGTCTACAGATACGCAGTATTTT. It encodes CASSLNLRAEERSTDTQYF.

The chain has TRBV18 and TRBJ1-2, with D hard to call. The CDR3 is 15 residues long. CDR1 is KGHSH, CDR2 LQKENI, per germline. Trimming took 0 bases from V and 1 from J, leaving 9 bases between them. Here the CDR3 reads CASSPPAHVNYGYTF. The CDR3 DNA reads TGTGCCAGCTCACCACCGGCCCATGTTAACTATGGCTACACCTTC.

This clone has more than one count but fewer than ten. CDR3 residues: CASSVWGGGTDTQYF. The CDR3 region has the DNA TGTGCCAGCAGCGTCTGGGGAGGGGGCACAGATACGCAGTATTTT. The chain combines TRBV2 with TRBJ2-3, with 7 nucleotides matching TRBD2. The germline V gene encodes CDR1 SNHLY and CDR2 FYNNEI. The length of the CDR3 is 15 residues. After removal of 6 bases from V and 1 base from J, the junction contained 7 bases not matched to a gene.

V gene TRBV28 combines with J gene TRBJ1-5, with TRBD1 matching over 9 bases. The germline V gene has CDR1 MDHEN and CDR2 SYDVKM. This CDR3 has 15 residues. The junction had 7 bases not matched to a gene; V was cut back by 5 bases and J by 5 bases. The CDR3 sequence is CASSQGDRAYQPQHF. The CDR3 DNA sequence: TGTGCCAGCAGTCAGGGGGACAGGGCCTATCAGCCCCAGCATTTT.

This clone was seen a few times. The chain recombines TRBV11-2 with TRBJ2-4, with no clear D. With 6 bases removed from V and 2 bases from J, the gap between germline ends came to 11 bases. Germline V gene sequence: CDR1 SGHAT, CDR2 FQNNGV. The length of the CDR3 is 14 residues. The chain's CDR3 is CASSSRLSKNIQYF. The CDR3 nucleotides read TGTGCCAGCAGTTCCAGGTTATCCAAAAACATTCAGTACTTC.

This CDR3 reads CASSQDRDTLTSGQGNEQFF. CDR3 sequence (DNA): TGTGCCAGCAGCCAAGACCGGGACACCCTCACTAGCGGCCAGGGGAATGAGCAGTTCTTC. This chain connects TRBV14 to TRBJ2-1; the match to TRBD2 covers 8 bases. The CDR3 runs 20 residues. V lost 0 bases and J lost 7; bases outside the gene matches: 20. Germline V gives CDR1 SGHDN, CDR2 FVKESK.

For this clone: At the DNA level, this CDR3 is encoded by other sequences in the same sample as well. V and J are TRBV5-1 and TRBJ1-3; D unclear. The CDR3 runs 11 residues. Germline CDR1 SGHRS, CDR2 YFSETQ. The V and J ends lost 5 bases and 4 bases respectively, with 4 bases between them. In DNA, the CDR3 is TGCGCCAGCAGTATCGGAAACACCATATATTTT. It encodes CASSIGNTIYF.

This clone was seen a single time. This sequence joins TRBV5-1 and TRBJ1-2; D might be TRBD1 (6 bases). Germline-derived CDR1 and CDR2 are SGHRS and YFSETQ. Trimming pared 3 bases from V and 2 bases from J, leaving 20 bases between. The CDR3 is 17 residues long. The CDR3 protein is CASSSPGGGKGNYGYTF. DNA for the CDR3: TGCGCCAGCAGCTCCCCGGGAGGGGGAAAGGGGAACTATGGCTACACCTTC.

The chain couples TRBV5-1 to TRBJ2-2, with TRBD1 matching over 8 bases. CDR1 is SGHRS and CDR2 is YFSETQ in the germline V gene. With V trimmed by 3 bases and J by 6 bases, 4 bases remained unmatched. This CDR3 contains 14 residues. CDR3 region: CASSYQGAPGELFF. The CDR3 DNA follows: TGCGCCAGCAGCTACCAGGGGGCGCCCGGGGAGCTGTTTTTT.

This chain uses TRBV2 with TRBJ2-3, with 7 bases lining up with TRBD1. The CDR3 is 14 residues long. Germline trimming cut 4 bases from V and 1 base from J; bases unmatched to any gene: 2. Germline CDR1 is SNHLY and CDR2 is FYNNEI. The CDR3 sequence: CASSGTGGTDTQYF. CDR3 DNA sequence: TGTGCCAGCAGTGGAACAGGGGGCACAGATACGCAGTATTTT.

The gene calls are TRBV30 and TRBJ1-6, with a possible D match to TRBD1 (5 bases). Trimming took off 3 bases at V and 9 bases at J, with 12 bases between the two ends. CDR1 and CDR2 from the germline V gene are GTSNPN and SVGIG (reference sequence). This CDR3 is 13 amino acids long. Written as DNA, the CDR3 is TGTGCCTGGAGAGGCAGGGAAGGTTCACCCCTCCACTTT. Translation gives CAWRGREGSPLHF.